This T cell receptor beta chain was observed in a study of spatial heterogeneity in lung cancer. Background on the study: The study sequenced follow-up PBMC samples when they were available, at a median of about two years after resection. The mean occurrence of each unique TCR and UMI combination in raw reads exceeded 9.5. Sequence detection consistently recorded a greater number of beta-chain than alpha-chain sequences.

As to time point: blood at routine non-recurrence follow-up after resection. The authors sequenced whole RNA from tumor, nontumor lung or frozen PBMC without sorting. Study conclusions and caveats: At tumor resection, ubiquitous expanded TCRs were detected in blood more often than later.

V dropped 3 bases and J dropped 0 bases, with 14 bases sitting between them. Germline CDR1 is KGHSH and CDR2 is LQKENI. This CDR3 spans 17 amino acids. TCRdb recomputed calls from the 5' RACE reads with MiXCR, one row per CDR3 protein. The sample lists around 110,000 distinct CDR3 sequences; 12% were seen once. Note on this clonotype: The target antigen is unknown.

The chain joins TRBV18 to TRBJ2-2; D possibly corresponds to TRBD1 (5 bases). The sequence was collected from a male donor with early-stage non-small cell lung cancer. The starting material was PBMCs, obtained at follow-up. As DNA, the CDR3 is TGTGCCAGCTCACCTCTAAGCCGGACAACGAACACCGGGGAGCTGTTTTTT. Translation: CASSPLSRTTNTGELFF.